This T cell receptor (beta chain) comes out of a study of blood T cell repertoires in COVID-19 (TCRdb year 2020). For context, the study as a whole: Samples from collaborators originated in the United States, Italy and Spain and spanned both the acute and convalescent phases of COVID-19. A de-identified subject ID, COVID-19 status, age in years and sex were almost always included in the sample metadata. The repertoires were released in a freely available public database meant as a resource for research on the immune response to SARS-CoV-2. The material from the prospective study consisted of cDNA or gDNA derived from T cells, B-cell-depleted T cells, or PBMCs. Subjects who had been exposed to COVID-19, were actively infected with it, or had recovered from it provided the deeply sampled blood TCRbeta repertoires that made up the dataset. HLA class I and class II types, where available, came from metadata supplied by the sample provider rather than from assay-based typing. The samples were drawn from the first 160 participants of the ongoing ImmuneRACE study and from 950 to 1,500 subjects provided by 6 global collaborators. Results and caveats for the whole study, not just this receptor: How much clinical and demographic metadata was included differed by source and by participant, and the metadata was provided uncurated.

The collaborating institutions used their own protocols to collect whole blood in K2EDTA tubes. Collaborator samples were shipped for TCRbeta analysis as frozen whole blood, isolated PBMCs, or DNA extracted from either sample type. For this clone: Its antigen target is currently unknown. One base away there is no much larger clone; base qualities are not given.

TCRbeta CDR3 regions were amplified from genomic DNA by means of the immunoSEQ Assay, a bias-controlled multiplex PCR. In the source study's methods: The number of nucleated cells in each sample was estimated from the amplification of reference gene primers within the assay. To quantify the absolute abundance of each unique TCRbeta CDR3 rearrangement, sequence reads were collapsed and filtered. For each sample, productive Simpson clonality was calculated as the square root of Simpson's diversity index across productive rearrangements. TCRdb took this table from immuneACCESS and kept in-frame rearrangements with V and J called. Such tables lack part of the clones; where checked against another copy, unresolved V genes explain under half of the gap, and the rest is unexplained. The DNA gave D and trimming, while V, J and clone size come from that table. The sample includes 40,000 to 50,000 clones, with just under 85% observed a single time. The biggest ten clones account for under 6% of the sample.

Spanning cysteine to phenylalanine, the CDR3 consists of 14 amino acids. Only CDR3 DNA remains: 42 bases, in frame from the first base. CDR1 and CDR2, per the germline V gene, are LGHNA and YNFKEQ. After removal of 7 bases from V and 4 bases from J, the junction retains 8 bases not matched to a gene. This sequence originates from a man aged 50 to 59 with active COVID-19. Recombination joined TRBV4-2 with TRBJ2-7; 9 bases in between match TRBD1. Sequencing was performed on peripheral blood. The sequenced DNA is TGTGCCAGCACCCCCGGGACAGGGTCTTACGAGCAGTACTTC. It specifies CASTPGTGSYEQYF.